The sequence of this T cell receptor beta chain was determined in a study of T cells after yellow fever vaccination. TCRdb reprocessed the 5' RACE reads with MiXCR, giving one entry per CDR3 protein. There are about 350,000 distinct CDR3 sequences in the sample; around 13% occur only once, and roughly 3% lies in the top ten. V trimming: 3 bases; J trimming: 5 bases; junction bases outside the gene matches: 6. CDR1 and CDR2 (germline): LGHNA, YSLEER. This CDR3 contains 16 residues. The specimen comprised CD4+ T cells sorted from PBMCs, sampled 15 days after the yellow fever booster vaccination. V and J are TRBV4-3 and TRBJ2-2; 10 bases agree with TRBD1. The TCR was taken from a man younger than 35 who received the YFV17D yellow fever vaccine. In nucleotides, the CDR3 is TGCGCCAGCAGCCAGGGACAGGGGAGAGGGACCGGGGAGCTGTTTTTT. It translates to CASSQGQGRGTGELFF.